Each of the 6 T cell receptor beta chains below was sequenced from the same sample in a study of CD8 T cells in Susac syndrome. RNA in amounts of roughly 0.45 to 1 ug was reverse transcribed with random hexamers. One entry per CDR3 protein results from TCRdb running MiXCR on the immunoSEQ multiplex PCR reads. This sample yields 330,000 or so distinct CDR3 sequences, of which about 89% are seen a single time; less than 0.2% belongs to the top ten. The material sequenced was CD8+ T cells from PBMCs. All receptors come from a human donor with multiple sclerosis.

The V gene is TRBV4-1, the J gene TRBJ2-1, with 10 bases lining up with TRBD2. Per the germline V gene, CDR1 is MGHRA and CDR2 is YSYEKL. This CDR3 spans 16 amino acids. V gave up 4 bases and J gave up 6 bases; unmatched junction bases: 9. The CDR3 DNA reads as TGCGCCAGCAGCCTCACAGCGGGAGGGCCCGGCAATGAGCAGTTCTTC. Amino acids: CASSLTAGGPGNEQFF.

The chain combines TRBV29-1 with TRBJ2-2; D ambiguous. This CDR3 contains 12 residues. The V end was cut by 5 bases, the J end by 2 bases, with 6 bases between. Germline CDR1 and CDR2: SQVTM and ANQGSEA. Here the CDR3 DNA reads TGCAGCGTTTGGCTTAACACCGGGGAGCTGTTTTTT. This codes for CSVWLNTGELFF.

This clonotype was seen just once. The CDR3 DNA reads as TGTGCCAGCAGTTACTCCTTGGCGTACCTCTACGAGCAGTACTTC. As protein: CASSYSLAYLYEQYF. The chain is built from TRBV6-5 and TRBJ2-7; the D is unclear. CDR1 is MNHEY, CDR2 SVGAGI, per germline. V gave up 0 bases and J gave up 3 bases, with 12 bases separating them. The CDR3 runs 15 residues.

The CDR3 DNA is TGTGCCAGTAGCTACGGGACTGTTAACACCGGGGAGCTGTTTTTT. Its translation: CASSYGTVNTGELFF. The J gene is TRBJ2-2, the V gene TRBV19, with D possibly TRBD2 on 6 matching bases. With 6 bases removed from V and 2 bases from J, the gap between germline ends came to 13 bases. The CDR3 extends over 15 amino acids. Germline V gene sequence: CDR1 LNHDA, CDR2 SQIVND (reference sequence).

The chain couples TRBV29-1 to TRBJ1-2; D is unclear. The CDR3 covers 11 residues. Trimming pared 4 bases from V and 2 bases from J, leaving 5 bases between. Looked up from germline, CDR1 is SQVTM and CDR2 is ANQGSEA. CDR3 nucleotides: TGCAGCGTTGGCGGGAACTATGGCTACACCTTC. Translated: CSVGGNYGYTF.

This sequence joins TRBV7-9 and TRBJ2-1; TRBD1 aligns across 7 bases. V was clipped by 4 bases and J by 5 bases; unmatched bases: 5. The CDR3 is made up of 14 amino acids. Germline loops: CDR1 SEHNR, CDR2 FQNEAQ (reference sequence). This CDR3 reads CASSSTGQNNEQFF. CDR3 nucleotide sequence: TGTGCCAGCAGCTCCACGGGACAGAACAATGAGCAGTTCTTC.